This paragraph reports one T cell receptor beta chain. Its cognate antigen has yet to be identified. There are no base qualities to consult, and no much larger clone falls within one base. Including the terminal cysteine and phenylalanine, the CDR3 comprises 17 residues. Only the CDR3 DNA stays, 51 bases, in frame from base 1. Based on the germline V gene (reference sequence), the CDR1 and CDR2 sequences are SEHNR and FQNEAQ. The source of the sample is a study of blood T cells in healthy people across ages (dated by TCRdb to between 2015 and 2017). Study-level background: In model experiments, template switching captured about one uniquely barcoded TCR beta cDNA molecule for every two T cells. Age-related changes in TCR beta repertoire diversity were measured in the study by deep sequencing normalized with unique cDNA molecular identifiers. Donors were grouped into four age groups: young (average 16 years), middle-aged (roughly 37), aged (around 60) and long-lived (approximately 78). To avoid experimental bias, donors of different ages were spread randomly across the sequencing lanes. For two donors (one aged 18 to 30 and one aged 80 or older), the study analyzed two additional independent replicas of 1 million unique cDNA reads from the same blood draw. Findings and caveats that apply to the study as a whole: Donor CMV infection status was unknown, potentially confounding age-related changes in expanded clonotypes. Compared with the aged group, the long-lived group had more naive CD4+ T cells, fewer expanded clones and increased TCR diversity, suggesting age selection. Observed TCR beta diversity per million T cells fell roughly linearly with age, and a significant reduction was already apparent by age approximately 41. Observed TCR beta diversity correlated strongly with the percentage of naive T cells measured by flow cytometry. Conclusive comparison of naive and antigen-experienced compartments was prevented by the profiling of bulk unsorted PBMCs. Total diversity estimates from one million sequenced T cells were considered lower bounds and underestimates.

Library prep was done by 5' RACE. Sequencing instrument: Illumina HiSeq 2500. A second PCR of roughly 7 to 12 cycles was run with a J-beta primer mix and a sample-barcoded 5' primer. A template-switch 5' adaptor carrying 12 random nucleotides introduced a unique molecular identifier onto each TCR beta cDNA molecule. At least 2.5 million CDR3-containing paired-end reads were obtained from each sample. First-strand cDNA was synthesized from all RNA with the Mint cDNA synthesis kit, primed by a TRBC-specific oligonucleotide. Following uracil-DNA glycosylase treatment, a first 18-cycle PCR with universal primers M1SS and BC2_uni_R was performed on all cDNA. In the paper's pipeline: For normalization, 1 million high-quality reads, each with a distinct molecular identifier, were randomly selected from each sample. Instead of being binned into consensus sequences, reads with shared molecular identifiers were discarded. MiTCR, run with a Q25 quality threshold and the strictest error-elimination algorithm, handled CDR3 identification, clonotype clustering and error correction. A nonparametric unseen species model using Euler transformation provided a lower-bound estimate of total TCR beta diversity. Through fastp at Q25 and MiXCR, TCRdb rebuilt clones from the public reads, retaining in-frame beta chains. Rows matching on CDR3 protein sequence are summarized as one entry with the most common DNA and genes. The V and J calls were not made by the authors but by TCRdb's processing. This sample comprises more than 1.4 million distinct CDR3 sequences, 42% of them detected only once. Jointly, the top ten make up roughly 7.9% of the sample.

The 39 donors, aged about 6 to 95 years, were systemically healthy Caucasian individuals from Russia. Each donor gave 9.5 to 10 milliliters of peripheral blood, drawn into EDTA-treated Vacutainer tubes. Ficoll-Paque density-gradient centrifugation was used to isolate PBMCs, with at least 7 million per sample. Total RNA was extracted from PBMCs with Trizol reagent, with at least 6 micrograms obtained per sample. For every donor, an aliquot of PBMCs went through flow cytometry to measure the percentages of naive CD45RAhigh/CD27high T cells. The sequence was collected from a woman aged 18-35 years in good health. The chain uses TRBV7-9 and TRBJ2-7; D gene: possibly TRBD1, on 6 matching bases. The end of the DNA fits TRBJ2-5 better, so the J call may be wrong. The sequenced sample consisted of blood. The CDR3 amino acid sequence is: CASSRPGTRSEVETQYF. The nucleotides are TGTGCCAGCAGCCGCCCGGGGACAAGGTCGGAGGTGGAGACCCAGTACTTC.